This T cell receptor (beta chain) was identified in a study of CD8+ T cells in alopecia areata. Study-wide results and limits: Tofacitinib produced a significant decrease in scalp clonality and in expanded CD8+ clones among the top 100.

The sample's treatment: oral pan-JAK inhibitor, 5-10 mg twice daily. Looked up from germline, CDR1 is MGHDK and CDR2 is SYGVNS. The CDR3 extends over 14 amino acids. Trimming stripped 1 base from V and 6 bases from J, with 12 bases between. Extracted RNA was reverse transcribed, and the resulting cDNA served as sequencing template. The table came from immunoSEQ multiplex PCR; TCRdb's copy has only in-frame clones and leaves some out. The top ten hold over 9.5% of the sample, which has about 180,000 clones, about half seen once. Concerning this clone: Antigen specificity is unknown.

The receptor comes from a human donor with alopecia areata. V is TRBV25-1 and J is TRBJ1-2, with D uncertain. Here the sequenced sample was CD8+ T cells sorted from blood, taken around week 53, from a patient treated with tofacitinib. The CDR3 region is CASSEFGEMDGYTF. CDR3 coding DNA: TGTGCCAGCAGTGAATTCGGGGAAATGGATGGCTACACCTTC.